This record concerns one TCR beta chain sequence. Its antigen is unidentified. A much more abundant neighbour one base away suggests this may be a read error. A modified ARM-PCR protocol with three rounds of nested PCR amplified TCRbeta. TCRdb used MiXCR to reprocess the multiplex PCR reads, holding one entry per CDR3 protein. The sample contains about 66,000 distinct CDR3 sequences, about 80% of which appear only once. This entry comes from a study of tumor and adjacent non-tumor tissue in lung cancer. Across the study: Patients comprised eleven to twelve adenocarcinoma, a couple of squamous cell carcinoma and 1 small cell lung cancer. On average, productive TCRbeta reads reached around 4 million per sample.

Study-level points and caveats: Compared with tumor, normal lung showed significantly lower TCR diversity. Tumor repertoires had a smaller top 100 clone share than normal lung.

The template was RNA from unsorted bulk tissue. From germline, CDR1 is LNHNV and CDR2 YYDKDF (reference sequence). The CDR3 has 12 residues. The source is a man in his 60s with non-small cell lung cancer. Sequencing input: lung tumor tissue. V is TRBV15 and J is TRBJ1-4, with TRBD1 as a possible D gene (6 bases). CDR3 protein: CATGQINGKLFF. CDR3 coding DNA: TGTGCCACAGGACAGATTAATGGAAAACTGTTTTTT.